This TCR beta chain was retrieved from a study of CD8+CD57+ T cells in acquired aplastic anemia (dated by TCRdb to 2016 to 2019). For the study in its entirety: On average, sorted CD4+ and CD8+ cells yielded around 3.4 ug of extracted DNA, with a range of about 0.19 to 30 ug. A CD8+CD57+ expansion meant a frequency higher than the mean frequency seen in healthy subjects. Beyond this particular receptor, the publication reports: Roughly 29 CD8+ CDR3 sequences were found in both patients and controls but appeared to be highly expressed in patients and within the immunodominant clones of the patients. No significant difference in CD8+ Simpson's diversity was found between patients and healthy controls (P=0.060).

Genomic DNA was used as template for profiling of TCR beta VDJ combinations and CDR3 sequences. An Illumina HiSeq 2000 was the platform used for TCR repertoire sequencing. The original pipeline was this. Repertoires were assessed using TRBV/TRBJ rearrangement plots, CDR3 size and DJ length profiles, and Simpson's diversity index. The immunodominant clone was defined as the most abundant DNA sequence in deep sequencing data. CDR3 amino acid sequences were screened for sharing across subjects and were compared with published repertoires and the VDJdb database. TCRdb trimmed public reads at Q25 via fastp, called clones via MiXCR and kept in-frame beta chains. CDR3 protein sequences are deduplicated, and each keeps its most common genes and DNA. V and J calls and clone size were set by TCRdb, not the authors. The sample table lists some 150,000 distinct CDR3 sequences, around 75% of them with a count of one. About 50% of the sample rests with the top ten.

CDR1 and CDR2 are drawn from the germline V gene: ENHRY, SYGVKD. Counted from cysteine to phenylalanine, this CDR3 has 15 amino acids. The sequence is cut down to CDR3 DNA, 45 bases in frame from base 1. V is pared back by 0 bases and J by 4 bases, with 13 bases lying between the germline termini. The patients picked for sequencing were ones in whom flow cytometry had shown an expansion of CD8+CD57+ cells. Severe acquired aplastic anemia was diagnosed in all patients according to International Study of Aplastic Anemia and Agranulocytosis and Camitta criteria. No therapy had been received by the patients at the time of blood sampling. The study deep-sequenced TCR repertoires of sorted CD4+ and CD8+ blood T cells from severe aplastic anemia patients and healthy subjects. Patients were enrolled under clinicaltrials.gov protocols 00001620, 01623167, 00001397, 00071045, 00081523 and 00961064 in the USA. Ficoll-Paque density gradient centrifugation was used to isolate peripheral blood mononuclear cells. CD4+ and CD8+ T cells were sorted by FACS or magnetic beads before DNA extraction.

To note about this clonotype: Its antigen target is currently unknown. Within one base of it there is no much larger clone, and no base qualities were kept.

Sequencing was done on a sample of sorted CD4+, CD8+, or CD8+CD57+ T cells (not recorded which) from PBMCs. This chain joins TRBV10-3 to TRBJ2-7; possibly the D gene is TRBD2, per 6 matching bases. The receptor was isolated from a human donor with aplastic anemia. The nucleotide sequence is TGTGCCATCAGTGAGTCACGGGGGAATCTGTACGAGCAGTACTTC. This is translated as CAISESRGNLYEQYF.